These 16 T cell receptor beta chains originate from one sample sequenced in a study of monozygotic twins with inflammatory bowel disease. TCRdb re-called the 5' RACE reads and catalogs CDR3 proteins one per entry, DNA excluded. This table lists more than 300,000 distinct CDR3 sequences. The source material was blood. These receptors came from a human donor with ulcerative colitis or Crohn's disease, or a healthy co-twin of an affected twin (not recorded which).

The chain is built from TRBV12-3 or TRBV12-4 and TRBJ1-4; TCRdb's D call of TRBD1 is untestable without DNA. This CDR3 has 16 residues. CDR3: CASSLGTDRSNEKLFF.

J is TRBJ2-5 and V is TRBV20-1; TCRdb lists TRBD2, though no DNA is available to test this call. From germline, CDR1 is DFQATT and CDR2 SNEGSKA (reference sequence). The CDR3 has 13 amino acids. CDR3 amino acids: CSARKLAEETQYF.

The chain uses TRBV7-9 and TRBJ1-1. CDR3 length: 13 amino acids. Germline loops: CDR1 SEHNR, CDR2 FQNEAQ (reference sequence). The CDR3 loop is CASSFWSSTEAFF. The whole variable domain, remainder taken from reference TRBV7-9 and TRBJ1-1, is DTGVSQNPRHKITKRGQNVTFRCDPISEHNRLYWYRQTLGQGPEFLTYFQNEAQLEKSRLLSDRFSAERPKGSFSTLEIQRTEQGDSAMYLCASSFWSSTEAFFGQGTRLTVV.

The gene calls are TRBV19 and TRBJ2-5; absent DNA, TCRdb's TRBD1 call cannot be checked. Per the germline V gene, CDR1 is LNHDA and CDR2 is SQIVND (reference sequence). The CDR3 contains 14 residues. CDR3 residues: CASSIGTGEETQYF. Full variable domain (missing parts from reference TRBV19 and TRBJ2-5): DGGITQSPKYLFRKEGQNVTLSCEQNLNHDAMYWYRQDPGQGLRLIYYSQIVNDFQKGDIAEGYSVSREKKESFPLTVTSAQKNPTAFYLCASSIGTGEETQYFGPGTRLLVL.

This sequence joins TRBV6-5 and TRBJ1-6. Germline V gene sequence: CDR1 MNHEY, CDR2 SVGAGI. The CDR3 covers 12 residues. CDR3 sequence reads: CASRTIRSPLHF.

The CDR3 reads CAISESSTVQPQHF. V usage is TRBV10-3 and J usage is TRBJ1-5; TCRdb outputs TRBD1, but without DNA this stays unchecked. Per the germline V gene, CDR1 is ENHRY and CDR2 is SYGVKD. The CDR3 has 14 amino acids.

V is TRBV7-2 and J is TRBJ1-6; TCRdb's D call of TRBD1 is untestable without DNA. This CDR3 contains 14 residues. Germline CDR1 and CDR2: SGHTA and FQGNSA. CDR3 loop: CASSFDRWNSPLHF.

This sequence joins TRBV29-1 and TRBJ2-6; the D gene TCRdb calls, TRBD1, cannot be checked with no DNA. CDR1 and CDR2 (germline): SQVTM, ANQGSEA. CDR3 length: 14 residues. CDR3 protein: CSVQDRAGANVLTF. The full variable domain, its missing parts supplied by reference TRBV29-1 and TRBJ2-6, is SAVISQKPSRDICQRGTSLTIQCQVDSQVTMMFWYRQQPGQSLTLIATANQGSEATYESGFVIDKFPISRPNLTFSTLTVSNMSPEDSSIYLCSVQDRAGANVLTFGAGSRLTVL.

The chain has TRBV7-9 and TRBJ2-7; the D gene TCRdb calls, TRBD1, cannot be checked with no DNA. The CDR3 loop spans 18 amino acids. CDR1 is SEHNR, CDR2 FQNEAQ, per germline (reference sequence). The CDR3 loop is CASSLVPGTGPDSYEQYF.

This chain links TRBV27 with TRBJ2-3; TCRdb selects TRBD1, and the lack of DNA leaves this call unchecked. This CDR3 has 15 amino acids. Germline CDR1 and CDR2: MNHEY and SMNVEV (reference sequence). The CDR3 loop reads CASRSPGTGRDTQYF.

The chain combines TRBV20-1 with TRBJ1-1. CDR3 length: 13 residues. Germline CDR1 DFQATT, CDR2 SNEGSKA (reference sequence). CDR3 protein: CSARDSPNTEAFF.

This chain links TRBV27 with TRBJ1-5. Germline V gene data show CDR1 as MNHEY and CDR2 as SMNVEV (reference sequence). CDR3 size: 12 residues. The CDR3 here is CASSLLLGPQHF.

V is TRBV6-5 and J is TRBJ2-3. The germline gives CDR1 MNHEY, CDR2 SVGAGI. The CDR3 consists of 15 residues. CDR3 residues: CASSYSAVGTDTQYF.

This sequence joins TRBV5-1 and TRBJ2-1; TCRdb proposes TRBD1, but this gene call is untestable without DNA. The CDR3 sequence is 18 residues long. Germline lookup yields CDR1 SGHRS and CDR2 YFSETQ. The CDR3 loop reads CASSLPTPQGQNYNEQFF.

This rearrangement joins TRBV5-6 to TRBJ1-3; TCRdb proposes TRBD1, but this gene call is untestable without DNA. The length of the CDR3 is 14 residues. CDR1 is SGHDT, CDR2 YYEEEE, per germline. Here the CDR3 reads CASSLLGDRNTIYF. Looking up the rest from reference TRBV5-6 and TRBJ1-3 gives the full variable domain: DAGVTQSPTHLIKTRGQQVTLRCSPKSGHDTVSWYQQALGQGPQFIFQYYEEEERQRGNFPDRFSGHQFPNYSSELNVNALLLGDSALYLCASSLLGDRNTIYFGEGSWLTVV.

The V gene is TRBV12-3 or TRBV12-4, the J gene TRBJ2-7; TCRdb's D gene call, TRBD1, goes unchecked for lack of DNA. The CDR3 has 13 residues. The CDR3 reads CASSFDRVWEQYF.